What follows is one TCR beta chain and its context. The record originates from a study of T cell clones after liver transplantation. Across the study: TCRbeta sequencing after a pre-transplant mixed lymphocyte reaction identified graft-donor-reactive clones, later tracked in post-transplant blood.

The V gene lost 3 bases and the J gene lost 1 base, with 6 bases spanning the gap. The CDR3 totals 14 residues. In germline, CDR1 is MRHNA, CDR2 SNTAGT. Profiled with immunoSEQ multiplex PCR; TCRdb holds only in-frame clones, not every one. The data show roughly 100,000 clones, around 84% seen once. The sample in question was CD4+ T cells from blood, obtained approximately 50 months after liver transplant. The sequence derives from a human patient who received a liver transplant. Some T cells may be provided by the graft donor. This sequence joins TRBV6-4 and TRBJ2-2; D not resolved. The chain's CDR3 is CASSETLNTGELFF. CDR3 sequence (DNA): TGTGCCAGCAGTGAAACATTGAACACCGGGGAGCTGTTTTTT.